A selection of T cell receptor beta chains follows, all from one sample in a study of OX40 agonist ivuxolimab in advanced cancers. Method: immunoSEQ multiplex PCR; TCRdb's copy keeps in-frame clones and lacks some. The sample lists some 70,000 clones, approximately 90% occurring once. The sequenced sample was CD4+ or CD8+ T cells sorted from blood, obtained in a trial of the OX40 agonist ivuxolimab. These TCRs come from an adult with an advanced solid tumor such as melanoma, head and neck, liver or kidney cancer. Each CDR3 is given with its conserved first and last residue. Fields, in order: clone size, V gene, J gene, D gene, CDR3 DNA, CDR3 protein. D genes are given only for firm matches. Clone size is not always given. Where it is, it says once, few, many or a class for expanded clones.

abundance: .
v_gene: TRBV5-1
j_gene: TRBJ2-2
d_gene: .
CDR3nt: TGCGCCAGCAGCTTGGGACCCCAGGGAGCGGCGAACACCGGGGAGCTGTTTTTT
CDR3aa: CASSLGPQGAANTGELFF

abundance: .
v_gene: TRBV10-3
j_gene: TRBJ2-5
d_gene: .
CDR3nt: TGTGCCATCAAAGAACAAGAGACCCAGTACTTC
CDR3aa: CAIKEQETQYF

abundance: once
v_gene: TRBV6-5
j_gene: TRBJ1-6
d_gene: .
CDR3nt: TGTGCCAGCAGTGAAGGCGGGTTTAATTCACCCCTCCACTTT
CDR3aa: CASSEGGFNSPLHF

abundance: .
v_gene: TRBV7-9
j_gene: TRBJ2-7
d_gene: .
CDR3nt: TGTGCCAGCAGCCCGTGGGACAACGACGAGCAGTACTTC
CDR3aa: CASSPWDNDEQYF

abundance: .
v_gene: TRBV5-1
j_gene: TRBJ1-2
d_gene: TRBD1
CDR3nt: TGCGCCAGCAGCTTGGGGCAGGGGGCGAGGGGCTACACCTTC
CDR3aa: CASSLGQGARGYTF

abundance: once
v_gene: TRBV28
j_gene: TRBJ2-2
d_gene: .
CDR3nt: TGTGCCAGCAGTTTCGCGGTTGATAGACCGAACACCGGGGAGCTGTTTTTT
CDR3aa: CASSFAVDRPNTGELFF

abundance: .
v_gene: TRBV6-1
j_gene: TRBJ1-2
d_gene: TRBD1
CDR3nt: TGTGCCAGCAGTGAAAGGGGCTGGACAGGGAAAGGCTACACCTTC
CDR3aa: CASSERGWTGKGYTF

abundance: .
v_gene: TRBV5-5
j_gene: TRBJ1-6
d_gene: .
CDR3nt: TGTGCCAGCAGCTTGGACTGGTCTCACTATAATTCACCCCTCCACTTT
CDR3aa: CASSLDWSHYNSPLHF

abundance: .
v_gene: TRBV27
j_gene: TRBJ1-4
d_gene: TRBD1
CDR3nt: TGTGCCAGCAGTATTGGACAGGAGTTTGGAAAACTGTTTTTT
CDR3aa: CASSIGQEFGKLFF

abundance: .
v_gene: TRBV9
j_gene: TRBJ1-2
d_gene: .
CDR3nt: TGTGCCAGCAGCGACAGGATCAACTATGGCTACACCTTC
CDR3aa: CASSDRINYGYTF

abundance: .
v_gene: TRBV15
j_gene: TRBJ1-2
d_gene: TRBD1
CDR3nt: TGTGCCACCAGCCCCCCAGGGACAGGGTCCTATGGCTACACCTTC
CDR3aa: CATSPPGTGSYGYTF

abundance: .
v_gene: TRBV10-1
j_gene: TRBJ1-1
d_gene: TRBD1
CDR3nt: TGCGCCAGCAGTGAGGGGGACAGGGCTAGGGACTGTACTGAAGCTTTCTTT
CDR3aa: CASSEGDRARDCTEAFF

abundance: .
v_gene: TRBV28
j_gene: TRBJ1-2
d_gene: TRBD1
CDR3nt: TGTGCCAGCAGTCTGACAGGGGGCTCTGGCTACACCTTC
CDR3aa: CASSLTGGSGYTF

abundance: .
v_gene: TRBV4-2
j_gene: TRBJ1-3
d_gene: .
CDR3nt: TGTGCCAGCAGCCAAGAAAGAAGGCGCTCTGGAAACACCATATATTTT
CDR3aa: CASSQERRRSGNTIYF

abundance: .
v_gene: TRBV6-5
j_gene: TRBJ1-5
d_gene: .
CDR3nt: TGTGCCAGCAGTTCCGCCGGAAACCAGCCCCAGCATTTT
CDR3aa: CASSSAGNQPQHF

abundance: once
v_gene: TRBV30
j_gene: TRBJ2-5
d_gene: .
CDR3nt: TGTGCCTGGAGTTCCGGGCCTCAAGAGACCCAGTACTTC
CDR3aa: CAWSSGPQETQYF

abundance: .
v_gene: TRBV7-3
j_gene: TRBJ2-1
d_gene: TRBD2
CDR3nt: TGTGCCAGCAGCCTGACTAGCGGGGGGGTTGGTGAGCAGTTCTTC
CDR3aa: CASSLTSGGVGEQFF

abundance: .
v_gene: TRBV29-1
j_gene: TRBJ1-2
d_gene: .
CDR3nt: TGCAGCGCCGCTACACCCTCTAACTATGGCTACACCTTC
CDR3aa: CSAATPSNYGYTF

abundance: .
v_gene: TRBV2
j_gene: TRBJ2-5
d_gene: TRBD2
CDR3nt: TGTGCCAGCAGCCAAGGACTAGCGGGGGGTGAGACCCAGTACTTC
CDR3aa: CASSQGLAGGETQYF

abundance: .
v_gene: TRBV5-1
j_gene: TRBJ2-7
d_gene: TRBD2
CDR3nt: TGCGCCAGCGCACGACTAGCTTCCTACGAGCAGTACTTC
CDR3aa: CASARLASYEQYF

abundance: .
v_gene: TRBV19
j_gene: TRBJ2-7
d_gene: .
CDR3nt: TGTGCCAGTAGTATGGGGCCACAGTCGGCCTACGAGCAGTACTTC
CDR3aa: CASSMGPQSAYEQYF

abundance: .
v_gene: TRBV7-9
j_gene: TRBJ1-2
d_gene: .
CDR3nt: TGTGCCAGCAGCTTTAGATCCTATGGCTACACCTTC
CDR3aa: CASSFRSYGYTF

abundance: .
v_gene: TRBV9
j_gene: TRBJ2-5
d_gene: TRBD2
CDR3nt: TGTGCCAGCAGTTCCCTAGGAGCGGGGGGCCAAGAGACCCAGTACTTC
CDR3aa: CASSSLGAGGQETQYF

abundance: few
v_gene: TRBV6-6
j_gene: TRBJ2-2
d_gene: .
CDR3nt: TGTGCCTGTACTAGAGGCACCGGGGAGCTGTTTTTT
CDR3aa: CACTRGTGELFF

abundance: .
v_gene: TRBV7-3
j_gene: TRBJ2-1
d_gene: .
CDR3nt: TGTGCCAGCAGCTTAAACGGCCACGCCAGCTCCTACAATGAGCAGTTCTTC
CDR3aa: CASSLNGHASSYNEQFF

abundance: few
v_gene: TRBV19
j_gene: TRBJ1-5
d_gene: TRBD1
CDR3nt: TGTGCCAGTAGAGGAGGACAGGGTGGCAATCAGCCCCAGCATTTT
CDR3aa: CASRGGQGGNQPQHF

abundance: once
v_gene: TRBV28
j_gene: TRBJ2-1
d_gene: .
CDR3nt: TGTGCCAGCAGCCCCGTTGCGCCTCCAAGTGAGCAGTTCTTC
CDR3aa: CASSPVAPPSEQFF

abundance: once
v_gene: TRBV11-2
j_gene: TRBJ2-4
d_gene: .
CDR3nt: TGTGCCAGCACTACTTTGGGGGGCCAGGGCATTCAGTACTTC
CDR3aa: CASTTLGGQGIQYF

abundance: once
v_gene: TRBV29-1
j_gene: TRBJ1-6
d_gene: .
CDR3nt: TGCAGCGTTGGGAGTTCGAATAATTCACCCCTCCACTTT
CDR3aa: CSVGSSNNSPLHF

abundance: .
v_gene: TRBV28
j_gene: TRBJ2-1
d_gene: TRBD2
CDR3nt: TGTGCCAGCAGTCCACCCCAGTGGCGGGGGGGCACCAATGAGCAGTTCTTC
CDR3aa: CASSPPQWRGGTNEQFF

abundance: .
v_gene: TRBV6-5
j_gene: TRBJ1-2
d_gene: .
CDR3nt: TGTGCCAGCAGTACGACTAACTATGGCTACACCTTC
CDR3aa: CASSTTNYGYTF

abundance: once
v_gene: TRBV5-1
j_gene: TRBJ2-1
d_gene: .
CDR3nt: TGCGCCAGCAGCTTGGGGGACAACTCCTACAATGAGCAGTTCTTC
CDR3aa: CASSLGDNSYNEQFF

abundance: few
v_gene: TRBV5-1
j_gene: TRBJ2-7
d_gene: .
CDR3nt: TGCGCCAGCAGCCTTGTGAGTTGGGGGAGCTCCTACGAGCAGTACTTC
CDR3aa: CASSLVSWGSSYEQYF

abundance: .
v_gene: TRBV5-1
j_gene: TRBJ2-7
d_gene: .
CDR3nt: TGCGCCAGCAGCTGTCCCGGGTGCAACGAGCAGTACTTC
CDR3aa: CASSCPGCNEQYF

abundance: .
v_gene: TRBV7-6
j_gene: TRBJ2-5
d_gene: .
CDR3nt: TGTGCCAGCAGCTTAAAGTTCCGGGAGACCCAGTACTTC
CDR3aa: CASSLKFRETQYF

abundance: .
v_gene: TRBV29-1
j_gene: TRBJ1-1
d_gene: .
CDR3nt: TGCAGCGTTGGCTCTGACTCTGAAGCTTTCTTT
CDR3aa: CSVGSDSEAFF

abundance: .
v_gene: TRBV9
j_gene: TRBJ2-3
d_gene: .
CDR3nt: TGTGCCAGCAGCGTAGGCCCCCCAGATACGCAGTATTTT
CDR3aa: CASSVGPPDTQYF

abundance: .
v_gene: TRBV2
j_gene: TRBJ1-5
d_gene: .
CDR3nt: TGTGCCAGCAGTGGGTTGTCGGGCGAGGGTCAGCCCCAGCATTTT
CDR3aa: CASSGLSGEGQPQHF

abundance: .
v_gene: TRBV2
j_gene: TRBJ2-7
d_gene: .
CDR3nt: TGTGCCAGCAGTTATCGGGGCTTGAGCTCCTACGAGCAGTACTTC
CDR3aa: CASSYRGLSSYEQYF

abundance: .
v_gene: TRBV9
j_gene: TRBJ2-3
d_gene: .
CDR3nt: TGTGCCAGCAGCGTAGGGGCGTACAGCACAGATACGCAGTATTTT
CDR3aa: CASSVGAYSTDTQYF

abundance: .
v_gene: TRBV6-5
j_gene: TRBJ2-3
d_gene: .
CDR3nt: TGTGCCAGCAGTTACTCCGTCCAGGGAACAGATACGCAGTATTTT
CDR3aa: CASSYSVQGTDTQYF

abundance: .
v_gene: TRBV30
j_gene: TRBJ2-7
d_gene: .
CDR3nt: TGTGCCTGGAGGTACCTCCAAGGTGGCTACGAGCAGTACTTC
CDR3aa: CAWRYLQGGYEQYF

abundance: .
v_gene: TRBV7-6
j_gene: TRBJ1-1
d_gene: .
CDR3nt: TGTGCCAGCAGCTCCGACGGACATTCGAACACTGAAGCTTTCTTT
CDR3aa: CASSSDGHSNTEAFF

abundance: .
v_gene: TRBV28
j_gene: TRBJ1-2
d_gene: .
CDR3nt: TGTGCCAGCGCCGCGCCCTATGGCTACACCTTC
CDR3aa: CASAAPYGYTF

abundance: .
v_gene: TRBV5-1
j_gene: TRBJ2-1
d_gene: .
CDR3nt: TGCGCCAGCAGCCCCCTCCTAGACAGCGGCAATGAGCAGTTCTTC
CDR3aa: CASSPLLDSGNEQFF